The T cell receptor beta chain under discussion was sequenced for a study of Graves' ophthalmopathy and Graves' hyperthyroidism. Amplification of the TCR beta CDR3 regions used RNA transcripts (as template). The first-round RT-PCR employed HTBI primers together with the Qiagen OneStep RT-PCR kit. A multiplex PCR was then performed as the second round. In TCRdb, the multiplex PCR reads were re-called with MiXCR into one record per CDR3 protein. Of over 450,000 distinct CDR3 sequences in the sample, 13% to 15% were seen once. Germline V gene lookup returns CDR1 GTSNPN and CDR2 SVGIG (reference sequence). The CDR3 loop spans 14 amino acids. Deletions cut 0 bases from V and 5 bases from J, with 13 bases between. This clonotype was recorded at least ten times. Its matching antigen is unknown. Study observations and caveats: A model built from 13 signatures distinguished ophthalmopathy from stable hyperthyroidism with about 86% sensitivity and 81.08% specificity.

The sequencing sample was made of blood. The receptor was derived from a woman younger than 45 with Graves' ophthalmopathy. The V call is TRBV30, the J call TRBJ1-1, with a possible D match to TRBD1 (5 bases). CDR3 bases: TGTGCCTGGAGTGTCAAGCTGGGGGGGACTGAAGCTTTCTTT. It translates to CAWSVKLGGTEAFF.